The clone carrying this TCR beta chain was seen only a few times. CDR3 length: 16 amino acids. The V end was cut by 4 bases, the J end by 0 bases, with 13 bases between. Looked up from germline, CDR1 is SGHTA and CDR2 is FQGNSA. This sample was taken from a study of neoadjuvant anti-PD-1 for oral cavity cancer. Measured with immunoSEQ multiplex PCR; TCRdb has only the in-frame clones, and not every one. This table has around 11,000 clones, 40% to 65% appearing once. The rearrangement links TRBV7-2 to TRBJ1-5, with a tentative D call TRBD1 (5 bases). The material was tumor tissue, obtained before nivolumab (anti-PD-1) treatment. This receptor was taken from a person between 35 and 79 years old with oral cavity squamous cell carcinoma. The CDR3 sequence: CASSSVGGASNQPQHF. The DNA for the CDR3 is TGTGCCAGCAGCTCCGTCGGGGGTGCTAGCAATCAGCCCCAGCATTTT.